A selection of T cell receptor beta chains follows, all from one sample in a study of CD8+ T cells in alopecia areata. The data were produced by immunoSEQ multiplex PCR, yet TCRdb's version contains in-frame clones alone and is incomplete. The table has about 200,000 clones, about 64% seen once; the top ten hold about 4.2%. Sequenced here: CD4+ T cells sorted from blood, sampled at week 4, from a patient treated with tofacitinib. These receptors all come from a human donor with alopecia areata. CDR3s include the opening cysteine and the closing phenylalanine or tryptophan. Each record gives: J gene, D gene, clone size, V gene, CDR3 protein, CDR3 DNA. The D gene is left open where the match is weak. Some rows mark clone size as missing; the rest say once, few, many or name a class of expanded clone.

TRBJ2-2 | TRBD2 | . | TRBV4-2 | CASSQDEASGAGELFF | TGTGCCAGCAGCCAAGACGAGGCTAGCGGTGCCGGGGAGCTGTTTTTT
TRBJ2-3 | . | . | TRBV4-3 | CASSVGLTGGTDTQYF | TGCGCCAGCAGCGTAGGACTAACTGGGGGTACAGATACGCAGTATTTT
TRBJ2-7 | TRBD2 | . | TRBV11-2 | CASTLRARGDEQYF | TGTGCCAGCACCCTCCGGGCCCGGGGGGACGAGCAGTACTTC
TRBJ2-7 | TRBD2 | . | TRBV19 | CASSSGLAAYEQYF | TGTGCCAGTAGCTCGGGACTAGCGGCCTACGAGCAGTACTTC
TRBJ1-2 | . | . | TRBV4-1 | CASSQVLAGPTYGYTF | TGCGCCAGCAGCCAAGTTCTTGCAGGGCCGACCTATGGCTACACCTTC
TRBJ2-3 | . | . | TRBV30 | CAWSLWRWSDTQYF | TGTGCCTGGAGCCTCTGGAGGTGGTCAGATACGCAGTATTTT
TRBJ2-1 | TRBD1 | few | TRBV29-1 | CSALTGGVTHNEQFF | TGCAGCGCCCTGACAGGGGGCGTCACCCACAATGAGCAGTTCTTC
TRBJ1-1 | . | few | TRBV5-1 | CASSDGMNTEAFF | TGCGCCAGCAGCGACGGCATGAACACTGAAGCTTTCTTT
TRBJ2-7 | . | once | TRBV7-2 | CASSRTGTSNYEQYF | TGTGCCAGCAGTAGGACAGGGACTAGCAACTACGAGCAGTACTTC
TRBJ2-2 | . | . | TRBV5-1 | CASREVSTGELFF | TGCGCCAGCAGGGAGGTATCCACCGGGGAGCTGTTTTTT
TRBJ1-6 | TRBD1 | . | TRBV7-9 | CASSFSPGQDSPLHF | TGTGCCAGCAGCTTTTCGCCGGGACAGGACTCACCCCTCCACTTT
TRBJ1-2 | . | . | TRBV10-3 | CAIRDRANYGYTF | TGTGCCATCAGGGACAGAGCTAACTATGGCTACACCTTC
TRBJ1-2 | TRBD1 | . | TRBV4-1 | CASSQDWDSANYGYTF | TGCGCCAGCAGCCAAGATTGGGACAGCGCTAACTATGGCTACACCTTC
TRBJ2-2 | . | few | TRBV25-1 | CASSDEIGAGELFF | TGTGCCAGCAGTGATGAGATAGGAGCCGGGGAGCTGTTTTTT
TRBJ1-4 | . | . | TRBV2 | CASSDREKLFF | TGTGCCAGCAGTGATAGGGAAAAACTGTTTTTT
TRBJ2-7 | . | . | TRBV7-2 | CASSAHPGGAYEQYF | TGTGCCAGCAGCGCACATCCAGGGGGGGCCTACGAGCAGTACTTC
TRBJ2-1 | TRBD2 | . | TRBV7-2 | CASRRGGPDNEQFF | TGTGCCAGCAGGCGCGGGGGGCCGGACAATGAGCAGTTCTTC
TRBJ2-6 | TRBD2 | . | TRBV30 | CASGGGSSGANVLTF | TGTGCCTCCGGCGGGGGTTCTTCTGGGGCCAACGTCCTGACTTTC
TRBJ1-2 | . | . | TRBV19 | CASGTGGVEIYGYTF | TGTGCCAGCGGAACCGGAGGGGTCGAGATTTATGGCTACACCTTC
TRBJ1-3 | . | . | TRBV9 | CASSVTTSGNTIYF | TGTGCCAGCAGCGTTACGACCTCTGGAAACACCATATATTTT
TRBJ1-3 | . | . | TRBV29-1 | CSGTDSGNTIYF | TGCAGCGGGACCGACTCTGGAAACACCATATATTTT
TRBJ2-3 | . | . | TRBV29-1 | CSDQGYGDTQYF | TGCAGCGACCAGGGGTATGGAGATACGCAGTATTTT
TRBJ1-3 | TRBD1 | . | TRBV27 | CASSRQGAGGNTIYF | TGTGCCAGCAGTCGACAGGGGGCGGGTGGAAACACCATATATTTT
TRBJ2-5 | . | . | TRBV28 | CASSLKETQYF | TGTGCCAGCAGTTTAAAAGAGACCCAGTACTTC
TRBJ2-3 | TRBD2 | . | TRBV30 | CAWSVSGGTDTQYF | TGTGCCTGGAGTGTGAGCGGGGGTACAGATACGCAGTATTTT
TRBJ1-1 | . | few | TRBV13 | CASSPPPHPNTEAFF | TGTGCCAGCAGCCCCCCACCACACCCTAACACTGAAGCTTTCTTT
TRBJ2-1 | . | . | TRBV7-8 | CASSLEGGNLNEQFF | TGTGCCAGCAGCTTAGAAGGGGGAAATCTCAATGAGCAGTTCTTC
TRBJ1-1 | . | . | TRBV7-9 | CASSLLAANTEAFF | TGTGCCAGCAGCTTGTTGGCGGCGAACACTGAAGCTTTCTTT
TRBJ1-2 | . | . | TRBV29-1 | CSVERQGYTF | TGCAGCGTTGAAAGACAGGGCTACACCTTC
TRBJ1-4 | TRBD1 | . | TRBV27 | CASSPMDRGREKLFF | TGTGCCAGCAGCCCGATGGACAGGGGACGAGAAAAACTGTTTTTT
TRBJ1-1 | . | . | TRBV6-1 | CASSRAGGEAFF | TGTGCCAGCAGTAGAGCCGGGGGGGAAGCTTTCTTT
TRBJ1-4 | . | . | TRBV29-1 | CSAGGYPTNEKLFF | TGCAGCGCTGGGGGTTACCCTACTAATGAAAAACTGTTTTTT
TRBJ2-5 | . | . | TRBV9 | CASSVAQLETQYF | TGTGCCAGCAGCGTAGCTCAATTGGAGACCCAGTACTTC
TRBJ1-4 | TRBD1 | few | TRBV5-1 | CASSRQGAPNEKLFF | TGCGCCAGCAGCAGGCAGGGGGCGCCTAATGAAAAACTGTTTTTT
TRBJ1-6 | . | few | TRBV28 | CASSLGGTRNSPLHF | TGTGCCAGCAGTCTTGGGGGGACCCGGAATTCACCCCTCCACTTT
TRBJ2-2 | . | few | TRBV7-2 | CASSLVITGELFF | TGTGCCAGCAGCTTAGTAATCACCGGGGAGCTGTTTTTT
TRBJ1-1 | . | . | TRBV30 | CAWSLGWTEAFF | TGTGCCTGGAGTCTAGGGTGGACTGAAGCTTTCTTT
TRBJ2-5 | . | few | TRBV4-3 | CASSQAPLGTQYF | TGCGCCAGCAGCCAAGCCCCCCTTGGGACCCAGTACTTC
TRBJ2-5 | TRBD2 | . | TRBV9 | CASSHGTSGAETQYF | TGTGCCAGCAGCCATGGGACTAGCGGGGCGGAGACCCAGTACTTC
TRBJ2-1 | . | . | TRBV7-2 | CASSLGEAGIQFF | TGTGCCAGCAGCTTAGGAGAAGCCGGGATCCAGTTCTTC
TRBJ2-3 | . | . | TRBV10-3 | CAISTRFDSTDTQYF | TGTGCCATCAGTACCAGATTCGATAGCACAGATACGCAGTATTTT
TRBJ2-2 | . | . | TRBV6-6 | CASSATAGTGELFF | TGTGCCAGCAGTGCTACGGCAGGGACCGGGGAGCTGTTTTTT
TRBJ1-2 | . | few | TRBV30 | CAWSVKGQTYGYTF | TGTGCCTGGAGTGTAAAAGGACAGACTTATGGCTACACCTTC
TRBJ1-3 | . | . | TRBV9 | CASSVGSLSGNTIYF | TGTGCCAGCAGCGTCGGGAGCCTCTCTGGAAACACCATATATTTT
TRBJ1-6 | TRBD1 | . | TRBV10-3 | CAITRDRGNSPLHF | TGTGCCATCACTAGGGACAGGGGGAATTCACCCCTCCACTTT